Listed below are T cell receptor beta chains from one sample, sequenced in a study of human T cells and chemical hapten exposure. TCRdb used MiXCR to reprocess the RACE reads, holding one entry per CDR3 protein. The sample consists of approximately 400,000 distinct CDR3 sequences, 4.8% of them appearing once. The material was whole blood, obtained in connection with sensitization to the hapten diphenylcyclopropenone (DPC). Receptor source: a woman in her fifties or sixties with alopecia areata. Some clones in this sample may be carry-over from other donors' samples. Both conserved end residues are part of each CDR3. The order of the fields is CDR3 DNA, CDR3 protein, D gene, V gene, J gene, clone size, CDR3 length. A D gene is named only where the DNA matches it firmly. Only some rows state a clone size, as once, few, many or a class for expanded clones.

CDR3nt: TGTGCCAGCAGTCATTTGGGGGTTTCGAGTGAAGCTTTCTTT
CDR3aa: CASSHLGVSSEAFF
d_gene: -
v_gene: TRBV28
j_gene: TRBJ1-1
abundance: many
len: 14

CDR3nt: TGCGCCAGCAGCTCACAGGGGTTATACAATTCACCCCTCCACTTT
CDR3aa: CASSSQGLYNSPLHF
d_gene: TRBD1
v_gene: TRBV5-1
j_gene: TRBJ1-6
abundance: many
len: 15

CDR3nt: TGTGCCAGCAGCCACAAACAGGGGGGAGCTTTCTTT
CDR3aa: CASSHKQGGAFF
d_gene: TRBD1
v_gene: TRBV7-9
j_gene: TRBJ1-1
abundance: many
len: 12

CDR3nt: TGTGCCAGCAGCCTGGGGAAGGGAAGTTCACCCCTCCACTTT
CDR3aa: CASSLGKGSSPLHF
d_gene: -
v_gene: TRBV13
j_gene: TRBJ1-6
abundance: many
len: 14

CDR3nt: TGTGCCAGCAGTTTGGGTGTCCCGGGACTAGCGGGAGGGCTGCTGTCCTACAATGAGCAGTTCTTC
CDR3aa: CASSLGVPGLAGGLLSYNEQFF
d_gene: TRBD2
v_gene: TRBV27
j_gene: TRBJ2-1
abundance: -
len: 22

CDR3nt: TGTGCCAGCAGACCACCGACTAGTTTCGTAGATACGCAGTATTTT
CDR3aa: CASRPPTSFVDTQYF
d_gene: -
v_gene: TRBV28
j_gene: TRBJ2-3
abundance: many
len: 15

CDR3nt: TGTGCCAGCAGCCCAACCGGGCCTTACTCTGGGGCCAACGTCCTGACTTTC
CDR3aa: CASSPTGPYSGANVLTF
d_gene: -
v_gene: TRBV11-1
j_gene: TRBJ2-6
abundance: many
len: 17

CDR3nt: TGCGCCAGCAGCTTGGGACAGGACACCGGGGAGCTGTTTTTT
CDR3aa: CASSLGQDTGELFF
d_gene: -
v_gene: TRBV5-1
j_gene: TRBJ2-2
abundance: many
len: 14

CDR3nt: TGTGCCAGCAACCATGGGACAGGGGGTGTGGATACGCAGTATTTT
CDR3aa: CASNHGTGGVDTQYF
d_gene: TRBD1
v_gene: TRBV28
j_gene: TRBJ2-3
abundance: many
len: 15

CDR3nt: TGTGCCAGCACCCCGTTGAACACTGAAGCTTTCTTT
CDR3aa: CASTPLNTEAFF
d_gene: -
v_gene: TRBV7-9
j_gene: TRBJ1-1
abundance: few
len: 12

CDR3nt: TGTGCCAGCAGTGAATTTCAGGACTATGGCTACACCTTC
CDR3aa: CASSEFQDYGYTF
d_gene: -
v_gene: TRBV25-1
j_gene: TRBJ1-2
abundance: many
len: 13

CDR3nt: TGTGCCAGCAGCCAAGATCATCAGGGGCCCTCCTATAATTCACCCCTCCACTTT
CDR3aa: CASSQDHQGPSYNSPLHF
d_gene: -
v_gene: TRBV4-2
j_gene: TRBJ1-6
abundance: few
len: 18

CDR3nt: TGTGCCATCAGTGCGGGGGACAGAAGCTCTGGAAACACCATATATTTT
CDR3aa: CAISAGDRSSGNTIYF
d_gene: TRBD1
v_gene: TRBV10-3
j_gene: TRBJ1-3
abundance: many
len: 16

CDR3nt: TGCAGTGCTAGAGTTAGCGGGAACAATGAGCAGTTCTTC
CDR3aa: CSARVSGNNEQFF
d_gene: TRBD2
v_gene: TRBV20-1
j_gene: TRBJ2-1
abundance: few
len: 13

CDR3nt: TGTGCCAGCACCGCGCTAGCGGGAGGGCCGAATCCCTACGAGCAGTACTTC
CDR3aa: CASTALAGGPNPYEQYF
d_gene: TRBD2
v_gene: TRBV6-2/TRBV6-3
j_gene: TRBJ2-7
abundance: -
len: 17

CDR3nt: TGTGCCAGCAGCCCAACGGGACAGGGTGGAGAAAAACTGTTTTTT
CDR3aa: CASSPTGQGGEKLFF
d_gene: TRBD1
v_gene: TRBV3-1
j_gene: TRBJ1-4
abundance: many
len: 15

CDR3nt: TGCAGTGCTAGAGGTCTACTAGCGGAAAAAATCAATGAGCAGTTCTTC
CDR3aa: CSARGLLAEKINEQFF
d_gene: TRBD2
v_gene: TRBV20-1
j_gene: TRBJ2-1
abundance: many
len: 16

CDR3nt: TGCAGTGCTAGTTCGCTAGCGGGGGATGTTGGTACGAACAATGAGCAGTTCTTC
CDR3aa: CSASSLAGDVGTNNEQFF
d_gene: TRBD2
v_gene: TRBV20-1
j_gene: TRBJ2-1
abundance: many
len: 18

CDR3nt: TGTGCCATCAGTTCTGGGCGGGAGAGCACAGATACGCAGTATTTT
CDR3aa: CAISSGRESTDTQYF
d_gene: TRBD2
v_gene: TRBV10-3
j_gene: TRBJ2-3
abundance: -
len: 15

CDR3nt: TGTGCCACCAGGAAGGATGGGGGCTCTCGAGGTGAGCAGTTCTTC
CDR3aa: CATRKDGGSRGEQFF
d_gene: -
v_gene: TRBV24-1
j_gene: TRBJ2-1
abundance: few
len: 15

CDR3nt: TGTGCCAGCTCAGACGGACAGGGGAACACTGAAGCTTTCTTT
CDR3aa: CASSDGQGNTEAFF
d_gene: TRBD1
v_gene: TRBV18
j_gene: TRBJ1-1
abundance: many
len: 14

CDR3nt: TGCAGTGCTGGGCGACTAGCGGCCACAGATACGCAGTATTTT
CDR3aa: CSAGRLAATDTQYF
d_gene: TRBD2
v_gene: TRBV20-1
j_gene: TRBJ2-3
abundance: few
len: 14

CDR3nt: TGCGCCAGCAGCTCGGGACAGACCGGTTCCACTGAAGCTTTCTTT
CDR3aa: CASSSGQTGSTEAFF
d_gene: TRBD1
v_gene: TRBV5-1
j_gene: TRBJ1-1
abundance: -
len: 15

CDR3nt: TGTGCCAGCACCTTAAACAGGGGAAGGGCCAACGTCCTGACTTTC
CDR3aa: CASTLNRGRANVLTF
d_gene: TRBD1
v_gene: TRBV28
j_gene: TRBJ2-6
abundance: -
len: 15

CDR3nt: TGTGCCATCTCTCCGGACAGGGGGAACTATGGCTACACCTTC
CDR3aa: CAISPDRGNYGYTF
d_gene: TRBD1
v_gene: TRBV10-3
j_gene: TRBJ1-2
abundance: many
len: 14

CDR3nt: TGTGCCAGCAGCCAACAGGGGGCGGATGGCTACACCTTC
CDR3aa: CASSQQGADGYTF
d_gene: TRBD1
v_gene: TRBV6-5
j_gene: TRBJ1-2
abundance: few
len: 13

CDR3nt: TGTGCCAGCAGCGTAGAAGACAGCGGGCATGGCTACACCTTC
CDR3aa: CASSVEDSGHGYTF
d_gene: -
v_gene: TRBV9
j_gene: TRBJ1-2
abundance: -
len: 14

CDR3nt: TGTGCCAGCAGCTTCTCGCCCGGCACGAGCTCTGGAAACACCATATATTTT
CDR3aa: CASSFSPGTSSGNTIYF
d_gene: -
v_gene: TRBV7-9
j_gene: TRBJ1-3
abundance: -
len: 17

CDR3nt: TGTGCCATCAGCCAGGGACAGGGGGCTCGTGGCACTGAAGCTTTCTTT
CDR3aa: CAISQGQGARGTEAFF
d_gene: TRBD1
v_gene: TRBV10-3
j_gene: TRBJ1-1
abundance: many
len: 16

CDR3nt: TGTGCCAGCAGTTATGGCGGGGGACACAATGAGCAGTTCTTC
CDR3aa: CASSYGGGHNEQFF
d_gene: TRBD2
v_gene: TRBV27
j_gene: TRBJ2-1
abundance: many
len: 14

CDR3nt: TGTGCCAGCAACCCACGGGACTTGGGGAACACTGAAGCTTTCTTT
CDR3aa: CASNPRDLGNTEAFF
d_gene: -
v_gene: TRBV7-6
j_gene: TRBJ1-1
abundance: few
len: 15

CDR3nt: TGTGCCAGCAGCTTAGGAGGGGCGAGGAACACTGAAGCTTTCTTT
CDR3aa: CASSLGGARNTEAFF
d_gene: -
v_gene: TRBV13
j_gene: TRBJ1-1
abundance: many
len: 15

CDR3nt: TGTGCCAGCAGCGCCTCATTGACAGATACGCAGTATTTT
CDR3aa: CASSASLTDTQYF
d_gene: -
v_gene: TRBV5-4
j_gene: TRBJ2-3
abundance: -
len: 13

CDR3nt: TGTGCCAGCAGTGGGACATACGAGCAGTACTTC
CDR3aa: CASSGTYEQYF
d_gene: -
v_gene: TRBV25-1
j_gene: TRBJ2-7
abundance: many
len: 11

CDR3nt: TGCAGCGTGCCGGGACAGGGGTCCGGCTACACCTTC
CDR3aa: CSVPGQGSGYTF
d_gene: TRBD1
v_gene: TRBV29-1
j_gene: TRBJ1-2
abundance: few
len: 12

CDR3nt: TGTGCCACCAGTCTTCCAAGAGGGAACATTCAGTACTTC
CDR3aa: CATSLPRGNIQYF
d_gene: -
v_gene: TRBV15
j_gene: TRBJ2-4
abundance: few
len: 13

CDR3nt: TGCGCCAGCAGCCAGGGACAGGGATCAGGCCAGCCCCAGCATTTT
CDR3aa: CASSQGQGSGQPQHF
d_gene: TRBD1
v_gene: TRBV4-3
j_gene: TRBJ1-5
abundance: many
len: 15

CDR3nt: TGTGCCACCCAGGTGGACGCTACCAATCAGCCCCAGCATTTT
CDR3aa: CATQVDATNQPQHF
d_gene: -
v_gene: TRBV2
j_gene: TRBJ1-5
abundance: -
len: 14

CDR3nt: TGTGCCATCAGTGAGTCGGTCTCCTACAATGAGCAGTTCTTC
CDR3aa: CAISESVSYNEQFF
d_gene: -
v_gene: TRBV10-3
j_gene: TRBJ2-1
abundance: many
len: 14

CDR3nt: TGTGCCAGCGGGGGAGAATTCTTCACAGATACGCAGTATTTT
CDR3aa: CASGGEFFTDTQYF
d_gene: -
v_gene: TRBV9
j_gene: TRBJ2-3
abundance: many
len: 14

CDR3nt: TGTGCCAGCACCCTCGGGACCCTCGGGCAAAGCACTGAAGCTTTCTTT
CDR3aa: CASTLGTLGQSTEAFF
d_gene: -
v_gene: TRBV9
j_gene: TRBJ1-1
abundance: many
len: 16

CDR3nt: TGTGCCAGCAGCCGCGGGACAGGGGCCTACGAGCAGTACTTC
CDR3aa: CASSRGTGAYEQYF
d_gene: TRBD1
v_gene: TRBV11-3
j_gene: TRBJ2-7
abundance: -
len: 14

CDR3nt: TGTGCCAGCAGGATAGGGATTATCTACGAGCAGTACTTC
CDR3aa: CASRIGIIYEQYF
d_gene: -
v_gene: TRBV28
j_gene: TRBJ2-7
abundance: few
len: 13

CDR3nt: TGTGCCAGCAGCCAGGGTTACCATGAACGGACTGAAGCTTTCTTT
CDR3aa: CASSQGYHERTEAFF
d_gene: -
v_gene: TRBV3-1
j_gene: TRBJ1-1
abundance: many
len: 15

CDR3nt: TGTGCCCCGAGCGGGAGGGCTAACACCGGGGAGCTGTTTTTT
CDR3aa: CAPSGRANTGELFF
d_gene: TRBD2
v_gene: TRBV6-8
j_gene: TRBJ2-2
abundance: many
len: 14

CDR3nt: TGCAGTGCTTCCCCCCGGGACAGGGTACAAACTGAAGCTTTCTTT
CDR3aa: CSASPRDRVQTEAFF
d_gene: TRBD1
v_gene: TRBV20-1
j_gene: TRBJ1-1
abundance: -
len: 15